These T cell receptor beta chains were read from a single sample in a study of cytomegalovirus exposure and HLA in healthy donors. Here immunoSEQ multiplex PCR was the method, and the copy in TCRdb shows in-frame clones only, minus some. The sample yields approximately 150,000 clones, approximately 80% seen once. What was sequenced was PBMCs. All receptors come from a woman in her 40s in good health and CMV-seropositive. Both conserved end residues are part of each CDR3. D genes are given only for firm matches. The size field is filled for only some rows; it gives once, few, many or a size class.

v_gene	d_gene	abundance	j_gene	CDR3nt	CDR3aa
TRBV5-1	TRBD1	.	TRBJ2-5	TGCGCCAGTTCCAGGACAGGGACTTTTGGAGAGACCCAGTACTTC	CASSRTGTFGETQYF
TRBV18	TRBD2	.	TRBJ2-1	TGTGCCAGCTCACCTAAGCGGGGGGGTTACAATGAGCAGTTCTTC	CASSPKRGGYNEQFF
TRBV14	.	.	TRBJ2-5	TGTGCCAGCAGCCAAGATCGAAGGGGCTTGGAGACCCAGTACTTC	CASSQDRRGLETQYF
TRBV4-1	TRBD1	once	TRBJ1-2	TGCGCCAGCAGCCAAGATAGGGGGACAGGGTATGGCTACACCTTC	CASSQDRGTGYGYTF
TRBV7-2	TRBD2	.	TRBJ2-7	TGTGCCAGCAGCTCCGGACTAGCGAGCTCCTACGAGCAGTACTTC	CASSSGLASSYEQYF
TRBV4-3	.	.	TRBJ1-3	TGCGCCAGCAGCCAAGATCTTGAACTTGGAAACACCATATATTTT	CASSQDLELGNTIYF
TRBV9	.	.	TRBJ1-2	TGTGCCAGCAGCACCGAGGAACGGGGCTACACCTTC	CASSTEERGYTF
TRBV9	TRBD2	once	TRBJ2-3	TGTGCCAGCAGCGTAGGGGGGGGAGATACGCAGTATTTT	CASSVGGGDTQYF
TRBV6-5	TRBD2	.	TRBJ2-3	TGTGCCAGCAGTTACTCGACTAGCGGGAGTTTGGCTACGCAGTATTTT	CASSYSTSGSLATQYF
TRBV10-1	.	.	TRBJ2-7	TGCGCCAGCAGTGAGTCCGGTTACGAGCAGTACTTC	CASSESGYEQYF
TRBV6-5	TRBD2	.	TRBJ2-7	TGTGCCAGCAACCCACTCGGGGAGGGGTCGCAGTACTTC	CASNPLGEGSQYF
TRBV7-9	.	once	TRBJ2-3	TGTGCCAGCAGCTTAGGGGTAAGGGGGTTGAGCACAGATACGCAGTATTTT	CASSLGVRGLSTDTQYF
TRBV5-6	TRBD1	.	TRBJ1-1	TGTGCCAGCAGCTTGGGCAGGGGGACTGAAGCTTTCTTT	CASSLGRGTEAFF
TRBV7-2	TRBD1	once	TRBJ1-2	TGTGCCAGCAGCCCTAGACAGGGGCCTATCTATGGCTACACCTTC	CASSPRQGPIYGYTF
TRBV19	.	.	TRBJ1-4	TGTGCCAGTAGTACCCGGACAGAGAATGAAAAACTGTTTTTT	CASSTRTENEKLFF
TRBV5-1	TRBD2	once	TRBJ2-1	TGCGCCAGCAGCTTAATGACTAGCGGCTCCTACAATGAGCAGTTCTTC	CASSLMTSGSYNEQFF
TRBV5-1	.	.	TRBJ2-2	TGCGCCAGCAGCTTGGACCCTAATGCCGGGGAGCTGTTTTTT	CASSLDPNAGELFF
TRBV5-1	.	.	TRBJ2-5	TGCGCCAGCAGCCCGGGACACTCCCAAGAGACCCAGTACTTC	CASSPGHSQETQYF
TRBV5-1	TRBD1	.	TRBJ1-2	TGCGCCAGCAGCGCACAGGGGCAGGATGGCTACACCTTC	CASSAQGQDGYTF
TRBV7-9	TRBD2	.	TRBJ2-1	TGTGCCAGCAGCCAACTAGCGGGAGAGTGGCAGTTCTTC	CASSQLAGEWQFF